These 12 T cell receptor beta chains came from one sample sequenced in a study of blood T cell repertoires in COVID-19. Profiled with immunoSEQ multiplex PCR; TCRdb holds only in-frame clones, not every one. The table has 250,000 to 300,000 clones, 88% seen once; the top ten hold 11%. Sequencing input: peripheral blood. The receptors stem from a woman in her twenties or thirties with COVID-19, enrolled during active disease.

In its sample, this clone was seen a few times. V is TRBV27 and J is TRBJ1-6, with TRBD1 identical over 7 bases. Germline V gene data show CDR1 as MNHEY and CDR2 as SMNVEV (reference sequence). This CDR3 has 18 amino acids. The trim removed 2 bases at V and 0 bases at J, leaving 7 bases unmatched. This chain's CDR3 is CASSLRTGASSYNSPLHF. As DNA, the CDR3 is TGTGCCAGCAGTTTACGGACAGGCGCCAGCTCCTATAATTCACCCCTCCACTTT.

The V and J genes are TRBV12-3 or TRBV12-4 and TRBJ1-2, with D perhaps matching TRBD1 (5 bases). With 6 bases removed from V and 13 bases from J, the gap between germline ends came to 21 bases. The CDR3 length is 13 residues. CDR3 DNA sequence: TGTGCCAGCAGGGGGACTGCAGATGTACTAAGCACCTTC. This translates into CASRGTADVLSTF.

This clone was detected once. J is TRBJ1-4 and V is TRBV28; 8 bases line up with TRBD1. Germline loops: CDR1 MDHEN, CDR2 SYDVKM. Losses at the gene ends were 6 bases for V and 8 bases for J; bases not matched to a gene: 14. The CDR3 has 16 residues. CDR3 bases: TGTGCCAGCAGCCTTTATACCAGGGGGCGCGAGGAAAAACTGTTTTTT. Encoded protein: CASSLYTRGREEKLFF.

V and J are TRBV4-2 and TRBJ2-5; TRBD1 matches at 8 bases. Germline V CDR1 and CDR2: LGHNA, YNFKEQ. V lost 1 base and J lost 0; bases outside the gene matches: 1. This CDR3 contains 15 residues. The CDR3 sequence is CASSQGTGYQETQYF. In DNA, the CDR3 is TGTGCCAGCAGCCAAGGGACAGGGTACCAAGAGACCCAGTACTTC.

This clone occurred once. The chain recombines TRBV11-3 with TRBJ2-7, with D possibly TRBD1 on 5 matching bases. V lost 1 base to trimming and J lost 2 bases, with 15 bases between them. Germline assignment: CDR1 SGHNT and CDR2 YENEEA. The CDR3 has 16 residues. The CDR3 region has the DNA TGTGCCAGCAGCTTAGGGGGAAGGGGCCCAACCTACGAGCAGTACTTC. Protein: CASSLGGRGPTYEQYF. Based on the CDR3 plus reference TRBV11-3 and TRBJ2-7, the full variable domain is EAGVVQSPRYKIIEKKQPVAFWCNPISGHNTLYWYLQNLGQGPELLIRYENEEAVDDSQLPKDRFSAERLKGVDSTLKIQPAELGDSAVYLCASSLGGRGPTYEQYFGPGTRLTVT.

The genes are TRBV12-3 or TRBV12-4 and TRBJ1-1; 7 bases line up with TRBD1. Trimming cost V 3 bases and J 5 bases; bases outside gene matches: 3. This CDR3 spans 13 amino acids. The CDR3 sequence is CASSFSQGTEAFF. Written as DNA, the CDR3 is TGTGCCAGCAGTTTCTCACAGGGGACTGAAGCTTTCTTT.

The chain combines TRBV19 with TRBJ1-5, with a possible D match to TRBD1 (6 bases). Germline CDR1 LNHDA, CDR2 SQIVND (reference sequence). The V end lost 3 bases, the J end lost 3 bases, and 9 bases lay between the germline ends. This CDR3 is built from 14 residues. CDR3 sequence: CASSIGTPNQPQHF. The CDR3 coding sequence is TGTGCCAGTAGTATCGGGACACCCAATCAGCCCCAGCATTTT.

The V gene is TRBV9, the J gene TRBJ1-4; tentative D call: TRBD1 (5 bases). Germline V gene sequence: CDR1 SGDLS, CDR2 YYNGEE. V gave up 3 bases and J gave up 6 bases, with 15 bases separating them. The CDR3 contains 15 residues. The CDR3: CASSEGGTLDEKLFF. The CDR3 DNA sequence: TGTGCCAGCAGCGAGGGAGGGACCCTAGATGAAAAACTGTTTTTT.

V gene TRBV6-5 combines with J gene TRBJ1-5, with D tentatively TRBD1 (5 bases). The length of the CDR3 is 14 residues. V was clipped by 2 bases and J by 7 bases, with 12 bases between them. The germline V gene has CDR1 MNHEY and CDR2 SVGAGI. The CDR3 DNA sequence: TGTGCCAGCAGTTACATTCAGGGTGGCCAGCCCCAGCATTTT. Translated: CASSYIQGGQPQHF.

This rearrangement joins TRBV10-3 to TRBJ1-1, with D perhaps TRBD1 (6 bases). CDR3 length equals 13 residues. The germline V and J ends were trimmed by 4 bases and 6 bases, with 12 bases remaining between them. Germline V gene sequence: CDR1 ENHRY, CDR2 SYGVKD. This chain's CDR3 is CAISARTEAEAFF. In DNA, the CDR3 is TGTGCCATCAGTGCAAGGACAGAAGCTGAAGCTTTCTTT.

This sequence joins TRBV10-2 and TRBJ1-2; D call uncertain. Germline lookup yields CDR1 WSHSY and CDR2 SAAADI. This CDR3 spans 12 amino acids. V was clipped by 6 bases and J by 2 bases, with 7 bases between them. The CDR3 is CASRSANYGYTF. In DNA, the CDR3 is TGCGCCAGCAGGAGCGCAAACTATGGCTACACCTTC.

This clone was found once. This chain connects TRBV11-1 to TRBJ2-7; D might be TRBD2 (5 bases). Trimming cost V 3 bases and J 5 bases, with 11 bases left between them. Germline V gene sequence: CDR1 SGHAT, CDR2 FQDESV (reference sequence). This CDR3 spans 13 amino acids. The CDR3, as DNA: TGTGCCAGCAGCTTGTCACTAGTGAACGAGCAGTACTTC. Protein product: CASSLSLVNEQYF. Filled out from reference TRBV11-1 and TRBJ2-7, the complete variable domain reads EAEVAQSPRYKITEKSQAVAFWCDPISGHATLYWYRQILGQGPELLVQFQDESVVDDSQLPKDRFSAERLKGVDSTLKIQPAELGDSAMYLCASSLSLVNEQYFGPGTRLTVT.